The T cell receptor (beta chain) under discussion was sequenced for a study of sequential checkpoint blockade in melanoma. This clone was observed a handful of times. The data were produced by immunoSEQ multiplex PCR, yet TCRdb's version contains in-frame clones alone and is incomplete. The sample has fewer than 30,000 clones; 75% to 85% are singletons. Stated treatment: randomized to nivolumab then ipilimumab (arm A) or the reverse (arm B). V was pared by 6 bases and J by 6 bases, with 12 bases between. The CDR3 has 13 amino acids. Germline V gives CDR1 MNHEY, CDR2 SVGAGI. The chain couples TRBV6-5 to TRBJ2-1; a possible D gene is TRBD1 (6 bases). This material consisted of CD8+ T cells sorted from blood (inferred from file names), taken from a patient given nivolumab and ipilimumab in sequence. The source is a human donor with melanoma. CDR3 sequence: CASRHSGVNEQFF. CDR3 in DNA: TGTGCCAGCAGGCATTCAGGGGTCAATGAGCAGTTCTTC.